This paragraph reports one TCR beta chain. Its target is unknown. The sample comes from a study of blood T cells in healthy people across ages. Study in general: With template switching, about one barcoded beta molecule was captured per two T cells. Findings and limits, study-wide: Observed TCR beta diversity showed a strong correlation with the percentage of naive T cells as measured by flow cytometry. A greater number of naive CD4+ cells and higher diversity distinguished long-lived donors from aged donors.

J was trimmed by 7 bases and V by 2 bases; bases with no gene match: 3. The CDR3 covers 15 residues. Through a sample-barcoded 5' primer and a J-beta primer mix, a second PCR was run for roughly 6 to 12 cycles. CDR3-containing paired-end reads numbering at least 2.5 million came from each sample. MiXCR, run by TCRdb on the 5' RACE reads, gives a single entry per CDR3 protein. Of roughly 800,000 distinct CDR3 sequences listed, roughly 64% were seen once; the top ten hold about 20%. V usage is TRBV12-3 or TRBV12-4 and J usage is TRBJ2-1, with 12 bases aligning to TRBD2. The sequence was collected from a man younger than 45 in good health. Sample: blood. The CDR3 region has the DNA TGTGCCAGCAGTTTAACACTAGCGGGAGGTAATGAGCAGTTCTTC. Residues: CASSLTLAGGNEQFF.